The source of this T cell receptor (beta chain) is a study of shared clonotypes between healthy human individuals. The CDR3 has 14 amino acids. Trimming cost V 6 bases and J 14 bases; bases outside gene matches: 8. CDR1 and CDR2 from the germline V gene are MNHEY and SVGAGI. Some clones are missing from TCRdb's copy, which holds only in-frame ones; the method was immunoSEQ multiplex PCR. The data contain about 2 million clones, 85% to 95% of them singletons. The chain joins TRBV6-5 to TRBJ2-1, with 15 bases aligning to TRBD2. The source material was naive CD4+ T cells sorted from blood. Subset defined: CD45RA+ positively selected. This TCR was sampled from a man between 18 and 35 years old in good health. CDR3 sequence reads: CASRPGLAGGIEFF. DNA of the CDR3: TGTGCCAGCAGACCGGGACTAGCGGGGGGCATTGAGTTCTTC.